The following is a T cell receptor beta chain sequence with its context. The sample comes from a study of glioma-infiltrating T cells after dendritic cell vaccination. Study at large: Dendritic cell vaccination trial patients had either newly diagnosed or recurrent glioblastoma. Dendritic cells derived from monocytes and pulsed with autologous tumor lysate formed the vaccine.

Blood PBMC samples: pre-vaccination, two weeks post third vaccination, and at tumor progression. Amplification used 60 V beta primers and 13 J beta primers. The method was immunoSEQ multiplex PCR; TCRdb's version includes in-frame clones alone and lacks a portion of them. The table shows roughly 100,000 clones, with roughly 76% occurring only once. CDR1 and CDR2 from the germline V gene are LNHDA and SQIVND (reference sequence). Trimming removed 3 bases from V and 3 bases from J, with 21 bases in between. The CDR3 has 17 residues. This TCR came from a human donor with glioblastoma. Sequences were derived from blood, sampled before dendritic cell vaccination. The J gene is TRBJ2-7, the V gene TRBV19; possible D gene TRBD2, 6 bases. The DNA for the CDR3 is TGTGCCAGTAGTATCTCTGGGGTAGGCGGGGAGAACTACGAGCAGTACTTC. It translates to CASSISGVGGENYEQYF.